This TCR beta chain was identified during a study of post-analysis software for immune sequencing data. Trimming shortened V by 3 bases and J by 1 base, and 14 bases separated the two germline ends. Germline CDR1 is ENHRY and CDR2 is SYGVKD. The CDR3 totals 16 residues. Study-wide results and caveats: Controls significantly exceeded multiple sclerosis patients in normalized Chao1 diversity. Controls had lower frequencies than patients of a few TRBV segments, which included TRBV5-6, TRBV5-1 and TRBV20-1.

Unique molecular identifiers were built into the TCR beta cDNA libraries. Each CDR3 protein is one row after TCRdb ran MiXCR on the PCR reads. The sample carries fewer than 900,000 distinct CDR3 sequences, around 42% recorded once. As for this clonotype: Its antigen is still unknown.

The sample consisted of blood. The chain recombines TRBV10-3 with TRBJ2-3; maybe TRBD2 (5 bases). This sequence originates from a girl aged 5-17 years with multiple sclerosis. This CDR3 reads CAISDIARSGTDTQYF. DNA for the CDR3: TGTGCCATCAGTGATATAGCGCGCTCAGGCACAGATACGCAGTATTTT.